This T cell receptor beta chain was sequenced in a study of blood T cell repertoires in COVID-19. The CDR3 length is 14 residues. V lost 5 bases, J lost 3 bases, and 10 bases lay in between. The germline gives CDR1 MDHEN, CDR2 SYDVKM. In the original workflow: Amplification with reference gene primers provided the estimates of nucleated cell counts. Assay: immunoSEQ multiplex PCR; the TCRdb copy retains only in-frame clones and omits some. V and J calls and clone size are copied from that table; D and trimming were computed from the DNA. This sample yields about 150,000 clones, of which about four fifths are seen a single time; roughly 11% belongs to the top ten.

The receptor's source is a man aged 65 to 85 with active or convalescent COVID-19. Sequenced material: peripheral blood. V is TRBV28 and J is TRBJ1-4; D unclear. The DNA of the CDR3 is TGTGCCAGCAGTCCCTCCGGGGCTAATGAAAAACTGTTTTTT. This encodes CASSPSGANEKLFF.